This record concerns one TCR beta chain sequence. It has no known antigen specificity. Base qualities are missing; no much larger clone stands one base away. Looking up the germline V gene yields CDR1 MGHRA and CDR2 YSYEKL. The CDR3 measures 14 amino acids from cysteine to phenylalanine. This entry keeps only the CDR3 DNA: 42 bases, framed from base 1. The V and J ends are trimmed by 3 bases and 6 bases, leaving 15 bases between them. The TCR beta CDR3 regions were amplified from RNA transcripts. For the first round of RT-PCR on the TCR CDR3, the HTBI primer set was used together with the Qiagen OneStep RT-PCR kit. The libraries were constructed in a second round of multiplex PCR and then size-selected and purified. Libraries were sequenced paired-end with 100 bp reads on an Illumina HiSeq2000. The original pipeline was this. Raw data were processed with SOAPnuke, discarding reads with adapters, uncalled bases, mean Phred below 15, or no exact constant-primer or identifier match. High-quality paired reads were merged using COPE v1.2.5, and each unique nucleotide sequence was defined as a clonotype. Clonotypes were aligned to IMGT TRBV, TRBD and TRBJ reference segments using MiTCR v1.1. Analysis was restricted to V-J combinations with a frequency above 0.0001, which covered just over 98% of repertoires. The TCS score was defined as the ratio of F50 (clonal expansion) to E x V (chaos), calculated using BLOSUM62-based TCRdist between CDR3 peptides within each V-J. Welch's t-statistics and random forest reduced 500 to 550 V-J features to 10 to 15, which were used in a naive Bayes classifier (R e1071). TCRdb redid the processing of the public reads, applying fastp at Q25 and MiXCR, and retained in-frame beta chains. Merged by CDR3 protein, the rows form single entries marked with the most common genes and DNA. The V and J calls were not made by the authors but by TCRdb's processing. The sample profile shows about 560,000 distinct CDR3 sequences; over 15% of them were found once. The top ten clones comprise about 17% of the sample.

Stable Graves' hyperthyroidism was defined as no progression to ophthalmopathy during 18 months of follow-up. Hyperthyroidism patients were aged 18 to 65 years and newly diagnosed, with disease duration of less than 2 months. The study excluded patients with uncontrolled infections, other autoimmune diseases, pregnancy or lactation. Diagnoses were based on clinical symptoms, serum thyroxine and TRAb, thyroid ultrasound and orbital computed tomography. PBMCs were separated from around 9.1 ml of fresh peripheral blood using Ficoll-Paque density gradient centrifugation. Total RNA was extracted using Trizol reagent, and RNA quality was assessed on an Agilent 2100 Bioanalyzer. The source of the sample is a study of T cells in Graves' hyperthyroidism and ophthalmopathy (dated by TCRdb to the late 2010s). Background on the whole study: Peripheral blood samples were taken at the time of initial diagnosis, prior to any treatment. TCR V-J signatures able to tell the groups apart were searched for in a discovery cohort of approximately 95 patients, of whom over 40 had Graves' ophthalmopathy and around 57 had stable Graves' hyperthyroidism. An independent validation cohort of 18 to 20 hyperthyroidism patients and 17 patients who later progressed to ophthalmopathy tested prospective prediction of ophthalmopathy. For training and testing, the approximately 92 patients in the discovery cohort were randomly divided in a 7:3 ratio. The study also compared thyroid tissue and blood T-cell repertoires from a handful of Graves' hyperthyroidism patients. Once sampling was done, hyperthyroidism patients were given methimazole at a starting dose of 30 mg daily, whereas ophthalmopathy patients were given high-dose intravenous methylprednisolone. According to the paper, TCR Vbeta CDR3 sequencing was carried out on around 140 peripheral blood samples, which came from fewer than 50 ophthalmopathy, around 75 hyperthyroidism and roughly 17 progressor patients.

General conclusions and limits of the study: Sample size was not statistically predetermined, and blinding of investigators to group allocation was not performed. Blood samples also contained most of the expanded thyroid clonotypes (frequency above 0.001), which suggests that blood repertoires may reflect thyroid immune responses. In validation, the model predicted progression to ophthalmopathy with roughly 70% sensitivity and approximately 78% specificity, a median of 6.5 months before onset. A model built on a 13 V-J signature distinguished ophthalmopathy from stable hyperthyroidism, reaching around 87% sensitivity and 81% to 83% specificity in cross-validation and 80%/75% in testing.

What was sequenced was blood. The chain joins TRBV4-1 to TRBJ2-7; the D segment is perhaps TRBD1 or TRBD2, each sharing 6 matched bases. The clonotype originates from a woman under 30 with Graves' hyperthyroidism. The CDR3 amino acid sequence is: CASSHTGTGAEQYF. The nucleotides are TGCGCCAGCAGCCACACCGGAACGGGGGCCGAGCAGTACTTC.